Each of the 6 T cell receptor beta chains below was sequenced from the same sample in a study of radiation and T cells in renal cell carcinoma (dated by TCRdb to about 2020). Libraries were prepared through the immunoSEQ multiplex PCR assay. TCRdb holds this immuneACCESS table with in-frame rearrangements only. Some clones are missing; in checked studies, unresolved V genes explain under half, and the rest has no known cause. In all, the sample holds roughly 130,000 clones, and around 90% of those were seen once. 5.8% of the sample belongs to the ten largest clones. The time point label corresponds to: blood 2 weeks post-SBRT. Sample treatment or condition, as interpreted from the label and publication: 15 Gy SBRT to primary tumor, nephrectomy 4 weeks later. The source was blood, collected from a patient whose treatment included radiotherapy and nephrectomy. The receptors were sampled from a woman in her seventies with renal cell carcinoma.

The chain carries TRBV7-2 and TRBJ2-3, with D maybe TRBD1 (5 bases). The germline V gene encodes CDR1 SGHTA and CDR2 FQGNSA. The CDR3 runs 13 residues. The V end lost 5 bases, the J end lost 6 bases, and 12 bases lay between the germline ends. The CDR3 loop reads CASSRQGQDTQYF. The CDR3 DNA reads TGTGCCAGCAGCCGCCAGGGTCAGGATACGCAGTATTTT.

This clone has just one count. The rearrangement links TRBV2 to TRBJ2-5; 9 nucleotides agree with TRBD2. The junction had 14 bases not matched to a gene; V was cut back by 2 bases and J by 4 bases. Germline V gives CDR1 SNHLY, CDR2 FYNNEI. The CDR3 is 18 amino acids. CDR3 DNA: TGTGCCAGCAGTGAACTGCTGGCGGGGGGGGCTAGGGGAGAGACCCAGTACTTC. Amino acids: CASSELLAGGARGETQYF.

The table lists this clone with a count of one. The V gene is TRBV19, the J gene TRBJ1-2; TRBD1 aligns across 9 bases. This CDR3 spans 16 amino acids. V gave up 4 bases and J gave up 3 bases; unmatched junction bases: 9. Germline CDR1 is LNHDA and CDR2 is SQIVND (reference sequence). In DNA, the CDR3 is TGTGCCAGTAGTAAGAACAGGGGGCCGGAGGACTATGGCTACACCTTC. Its translation: CASSKNRGPEDYGYTF. The complete variable domain, with remaining parts taken from reference TRBV19 and TRBJ1-2, reads DGGITQSPKYLFRKEGQNVTLSCEQNLNHDAMYWYRQDPGQGLRLIYYSQIVNDFQKGDIAEGYSVSREKKESFPLTVTSAQKNPTAFYLCASSKNRGPEDYGYTFGSGTRLTVV.

This clone was found once. This chain uses TRBV15 with TRBJ1-4; 9 bases are shared with TRBD1. The CDR3 is 13 amino acids. The germline V gene has CDR1 LNHNV and CDR2 YYDKDF (reference sequence). With V trimmed by 3 bases and J by 7 bases, 0 bases remained unmatched. The CDR3: CATSRDRGEKLFF. CDR3 sequence (DNA): TGTGCCACCAGCAGGGACAGGGGTGAAAAACTGTTTTTT.

This clone appeared once. The V call is TRBV9, the J call TRBJ1-2, with D unclear. This CDR3 has 11 residues. V was cut by 7 bases and J by 8 bases, with 12 bases left in between. CDR1 is SGDLS and CDR2 is YYNGEE in the germline V gene. CDR3 DNA: TGTGCCAGCTCCCGGGGTAACGGCTACACCTTC. It codes for CASSRGNGYTF.

This chain joins TRBV11-2 and TRBJ2-7; 7 bases match TRBD1. The junction had 14 bases not matched to a gene; V was cut back by 5 bases and J by 7 bases. The CDR3 covers 15 residues. Germline V gene lookup returns CDR1 SGHAT and CDR2 FQNNGV. CDR3 loop: CASSITGDPAGEQYF. The CDR3 nucleotides read TGTGCCAGCAGCATAACAGGGGACCCCGCGGGTGAGCAGTACTTC.